The 14 T cell receptor beta chains presented below share a single source sample, sequenced in a study of shared clonotypes between healthy human individuals. Libraries were prepared by immunoSEQ multiplex PCR; TCRdb keeps only in-frame clonotypes and omits some of them. The sample shows hundreds of thousands of clones, about 95% of them seen only once. The naive CD8 population came from CD45RO-negative cells selected for CCR7, without terminally differentiated effector memory CD45RA+ cells. The sequencing input was naive CD8+ T cells sorted from blood. Receptors originate from a woman younger than 45 in good health.

V usage is TRBV29-1 and J usage is TRBJ2-3; possibly TRBD2 for D (7 bases). The CDR3 is 15 residues long. V lost 6 bases, J lost 2 bases, and 18 bases lay in between. CDR1 SQVTM and CDR2 ANQGSEA come from the germline V gene. The CDR3 nucleotides read TGCAGCGTCCGAGGACGGGGGGCCGTCACAGATACGCAGTATTTT. The encoded protein is CSVRGRGAVTDTQYF.

The rearrangement joins TRBV7-2 to TRBJ2-1; possible D gene TRBD2, 6 bases. Trimming pared 8 bases from V and 5 bases from J, leaving 31 bases between. Germline V lookup: CDR1 SGHTA, CDR2 FQGNSA. The CDR3 is made up of 19 amino acids. CDR3 DNA sequence: TGTGCCAGCGCATCTTCGCCGGGAGCCACCCCACGTGGAAACAATGAGCAGTTCTTC. This sequence encodes CASASSPGATPRGNNEQFF.

V gene TRBV28 combines with J gene TRBJ2-1, with TRBD1 matching over 11 bases. The germline gives CDR1 MDHEN, CDR2 SYDVKM. V lost 5 bases to trimming and J lost 8 bases; unmatched junction nucleotides: 11. The CDR3 spans 16 residues. CDR3 sequence (DNA): TGTGCCAGCAGTCCCGACCGGGACAGGGGGTTTGATGAGCAGTTCTTC. Protein product: CASSPDRDRGFDEQFF.

V gene TRBV25-1 combines with J gene TRBJ2-5; TRBD2 might be the D (5 bases). V lost 11 bases and J 9 bases, leaving 13 bases between the germline ends. The CDR3 is made up of 10 amino acids. Germline V gene data show CDR1 as MGHDK and CDR2 as SYGVNS. Written as DNA, the CDR3 is TGTGCCCCCTGTGAGGGCCCCCAGTACTTC. Translated, it gives CAPCEGPQYF.

This chain joins TRBV7-9 and TRBJ1-4; 10 positions match TRBD1. CDR1 is SEHNR, CDR2 FQNEAQ, per germline (reference sequence). The V gene end was trimmed by 4 bases and the J gene end by 6 bases; junction bases not matched to a gene: 14. The CDR3 runs to 18 residues. The CDR3 nucleotides read TGTGCCAGCAGCTCCGCATCGACAGGGGGCGAGTTAGATGAAAAACTGTTTTTT. This codes for CASSSASTGGELDEKLFF. Variable domain in full (rest from reference TRBV7-9 and TRBJ1-4): DTGVSQNPRHKITKRGQNVTFRCDPISEHNRLYWYRQTLGQGPEFLTYFQNEAQLEKSRLLSDRFSAERPKGSFSTLEIQRTEQGDSAMYLCASSSASTGGELDEKLFFGSGTQLSVL.

The V gene is TRBV5-4, the J gene TRBJ1-2; no firm D call. Between the trimmed V and J ends, which lost 4 bases and 0 bases, there was a span of 13 bases. The CDR3 loop spans 15 amino acids. Germline-derived CDR1 and CDR2 are SGHNT and YYREEE (reference sequence). The CDR3 bases are TGTGCCAGCAGCGTCCCAGGTGTGACTAACTATGGCTACACCTTC. Translated, it gives CASSVPGVTNYGYTF.

The gene calls are TRBV11-2 and TRBJ2-3; 9 bases match TRBD2. With V trimmed by 1 base and J by 4 bases, 3 bases remained unmatched. There are 15 residues in the CDR3. Germline V lookup: CDR1 SGHAT, CDR2 FQNNGV. CDR3 residues: CASSLVAGASDTQYF. DNA for the CDR3: TGTGCCAGCAGCTTAGTAGCGGGAGCCTCAGATACGCAGTATTTT.

This clone was seen only once. The chain carries TRBV5-6 and TRBJ1-5, with D perhaps matching TRBD1 (5 bases). V lost 2 bases to trimming and J lost 2 bases, with 8 bases between them. This CDR3 region has 14 residues. CDR1 and CDR2 from the germline V gene are SGHDT and YYEEEE. CDR3 sequence (DNA): TGTGCCAGCAGCTTTATGACAGGCAATCAGCCCCAGCATTTT. Its protein product is CASSFMTGNQPQHF. The variable domain in full, completed from reference TRBV5-6 and TRBJ1-5, reads DAGVTQSPTHLIKTRGQQVTLRCSPKSGHDTVSWYQQALGQGPQFIFQYYEEEERQRGNFPDRFSGHQFPNYSSELNVNALLLGDSALYLCASSFMTGNQPQHFGDGTRLSIL.

The CDR3 sequence: CSVAIRTEQFF. The CDR3 DNA is TGCAGCGTTGCTATTCGTACGGAGCAGTTCTTC. The V gene is TRBV29-1, the J gene TRBJ2-1; D is undetermined. Between the trimmed V and J ends, which lost 4 bases and 10 bases, there was a span of 11 bases. CDR1 and CDR2 (germline): SQVTM, ANQGSEA. CDR3 length equals 11 residues.

This chain joins TRBV28 and TRBJ2-1; D is undetermined. The CDR3 runs 16 residues. V was clipped by 2 bases and J by 7 bases, with 18 bases between them. Germline CDR1 and CDR2: MDHEN and SYDVKM. For the CDR3, the DNA is TGTGCCAGCAGTTTACTCACTCCGATAAGGACGAATGAGCAGTTCTTC. It is translated as CASSLLTPIRTNEQFF.

The J gene is TRBJ1-2, the V gene TRBV27; D not resolved. Germline V gene lookup returns CDR1 MNHEY and CDR2 SMNVEV (reference sequence). CDR3 length: 17 residues. Trimming took 0 bases from V and 4 from J, leaving 18 bases between them. The CDR3: CASSLSSRSRRSYGYTF. CDR3 in DNA: TGTGCCAGCAGTTTATCAAGTAGATCAAGACGCTCCTATGGCTACACCTTC.

This rearrangement joins TRBV7-2 to TRBJ1-5; 7 nucleotides match TRBD1. Germline V lookup: CDR1 SGHTA, CDR2 FQGNSA. This CDR3 region has 14 residues. Trimming cost V 5 bases and J 7 bases; bases outside gene matches: 8. DNA of the CDR3: TGTGCCAGCAGCCCAAGACAGGGCCGCCAGCCCCAGCATTTT. As protein: CASSPRQGRQPQHF.

The chain links TRBV28 to TRBJ2-6, with 8 bases aligning to TRBD2. The CDR3 totals 21 residues. V dropped 1 base and J dropped 0; count of bases not matched to a gene: 14. The germline gives CDR1 MDHEN, CDR2 SYDVKM. The CDR3 sequence is CASSLFPLAGSYSSGANVLTF. CDR3 bases: TGTGCCAGCAGTTTATTCCCCCTAGCGGGTTCTTACAGCTCTGGGGCCAACGTCCTGACTTTC.

V and J are TRBV28 and TRBJ2-1; D gene uncertain. Trimming pared 5 bases from V and 2 bases from J, leaving 19 bases between. CDR1 and CDR2 (germline): MDHEN, SYDVKM. This CDR3 has 17 amino acids. CDR3 residues: CASSNEFSEMTYNEQFF. The CDR3 DNA reads as TGTGCCAGCAGTAACGAATTTTCGGAAATGACCTACAATGAGCAGTTCTTC.